These 12 T cell receptor beta chains came from one sample sequenced in a study of T cell responses to AZD1222 COVID-19 vaccine. Profiled with immunoSEQ multiplex PCR; TCRdb holds only in-frame clones, not every one. The sample has about 110,000 clones; roughly 87% are singletons. The source material was peripheral blood, sampled on day 0 of AZD1222 vaccination. The receptors come from an adult in good health.

This chain connects TRBV10-3 to TRBJ1-1; 12 nucleotides align to TRBD1. The CDR3 is made up of 14 amino acids. The V segment lost 6 bases and the J segment 4 bases; nucleotides outside the gene matches: 3. Germline V lookup: CDR1 ENHRY, CDR2 SYGVKD. The CDR3 protein is CAISEGQGATEAFF. CDR3 nucleotides: TGTGCCATCAGCGAGGGACAGGGGGCCACTGAAGCTTTCTTT.

V gene TRBV7-3 combines with J gene TRBJ2-3, with D maybe TRBD2 (6 bases). Germline values: CDR1 SGHTA, CDR2 FQGTGA. Trimming removed 0 bases from V and 4 bases from J, with 14 bases in between. This CDR3 is built from 16 residues. The CDR3 is CASSLTGGASADTQYF. CDR3 sequence (DNA): TGTGCCAGCAGCTTAACTGGAGGGGCGAGTGCAGATACGCAGTATTTT.

The gene calls are TRBV18 and TRBJ1-4; D gene unclear. Germline V CDR1 and CDR2: KGHSH, LQKENI. V lost 5 bases to trimming and J lost 3 bases, with 7 bases between them. The CDR3 totals 13 residues. The CDR3 is CASSDAANEKLFF. DNA for the CDR3: TGTGCCAGCTCAGATGCTGCTAATGAAAAACTGTTTTTT. The whole variable domain, filled in from reference TRBV18 and TRBJ1-4, reads NAGVMQNPRHLVRRRGQEARLRCSPMKGHSHVYWYRQLPEEGLKFMVYLQKENIIDESGMPKERFSAEFPKEGPSILRIQQVVRGDSAAYFCASSDAANEKLFFGSGTQLSVL.

V is TRBV14 and J is TRBJ2-3; D may be TRBD1 (5 bases). The germline V gene encodes CDR1 SGHDN and CDR2 FVKESK. Trimming stripped 0 bases from V and 6 bases from J, with 7 bases between. The CDR3 totals 13 residues. This CDR3 is CASSQEGRDTQYF. The CDR3 coding sequence is TGTGCCAGCAGCCAAGAGGGGCGGGATACGCAGTATTTT.

The V call is TRBV5-4, the J call TRBJ2-6, with TRBD1 matching 10 bases. Germline V gives CDR1 SGHNT, CDR2 YYREEE (reference sequence). V shed 4 bases and J 6 bases; nucleotides not matched to a gene: 4. This CDR3 region has 15 residues. CDR3 sequence: CASSPGTGEANVLTF. The DNA of the CDR3 is TGTGCCAGCAGCCCGGGGACAGGGGAGGCCAACGTCCTGACTTTC.

The chain carries TRBV3-1 (or the pseudogene TRBV3-2) and TRBJ1-1, with a possible D match to TRBD1 (6 bases). The germline V gene encodes CDR1 LGHDT and CDR2 YNNKEL (reference sequence). V was clipped by 0 bases and J by 5 bases, with 13 bases between them. The CDR3 is made up of 15 amino acids. CDR3 residues: CASSQEFTGRTEAFF. The DNA of the CDR3 is TGTGCCAGCAGCCAAGAGTTTACAGGGAGGACTGAAGCTTTCTTT.

This clone came up a few times. V is TRBV7-9 and J is TRBJ2-7, with 7 positions matching TRBD1. Unmatched junction bases numbered 6, after V lost 5 bases and J lost 2 bases. The CDR3 has 14 residues. Germline CDR1 and CDR2: SEHNR and FQNEAQ (reference sequence). The DNA of the CDR3 is TGTGCCAGCAGCCCCGACAGGGCAACCTACGAGCAGTACTTC. Its translation: CASSPDRATYEQYF.

The V call is TRBV10-1, the J call TRBJ2-5, with unresolved D. V lost 5 bases to trimming and J lost 0 bases, with 7 bases between them. The CDR3 is 13 amino acids. CDR1 and CDR2 (germline): WNHNN, SYGVQD (reference sequence). CDR3 sequence reads: CASSSGNQETQYF. DNA for the CDR3: TGCGCCAGCAGTTCTGGGAACCAAGAGACCCAGTACTTC.

The rearrangement uses TRBV5-6 and TRBJ1-2; D might be TRBD1 (6 bases). CDR3 length: 12 amino acids. Per the germline V gene, CDR1 is SGHDT and CDR2 is YYEEEE. V lost 4 bases, J lost 5 bases, and 9 bases lay in between. CDR3 DNA sequence: TGTGCCAGCAGCGGCACAGGGTATGGCTACACCTTC. It yields the protein CASSGTGYGYTF.

The V gene is TRBV7-2, the J gene TRBJ2-4; D is unresolved. Germline CDR1 reads SGHTA; CDR2 reads FQGNSA. V lost 5 bases and J 0 bases, leaving 20 bases between the germline ends. The CDR3 extends over 18 amino acids. The CDR3 region is CASSPKTPLQLAKNIQYF. The CDR3, as DNA: TGTGCCAGCAGCCCCAAAACCCCACTACAACTAGCCAAAAACATTCAGTACTTC.

This clone was detected only once. The chain joins TRBV12-5 to TRBJ1-2; 8 positions agree with TRBD1. The CDR3 extends over 16 amino acids. CDR1 is LGHNT and CDR2 is FRNRAP in the germline V gene. V lost 0 bases, J lost 7 bases, and 10 bases stayed unmatched. CDR3 amino acids: CASGLVSSQGASGYTF. In nucleotides, the CDR3 is TGTGCTAGTGGTTTGGTATCCTCTCAGGGGGCAAGTGGCTACACCTTC.

J is TRBJ2-1 and V is TRBV11-2; 12 nucleotides agree with TRBD2. After removal of 6 bases from V and 7 bases from J, the junction contained 7 bases not matched to a gene. Germline-derived CDR1 and CDR2 are SGHAT and FQNNGV. This CDR3 is built from 15 residues. The CDR3 nucleotides read TGTGCCAGCAGGTGGACTAGCGGGGAGGGGAATGAGCAGTTCTTC. Translated, it gives CASRWTSGEGNEQFF.